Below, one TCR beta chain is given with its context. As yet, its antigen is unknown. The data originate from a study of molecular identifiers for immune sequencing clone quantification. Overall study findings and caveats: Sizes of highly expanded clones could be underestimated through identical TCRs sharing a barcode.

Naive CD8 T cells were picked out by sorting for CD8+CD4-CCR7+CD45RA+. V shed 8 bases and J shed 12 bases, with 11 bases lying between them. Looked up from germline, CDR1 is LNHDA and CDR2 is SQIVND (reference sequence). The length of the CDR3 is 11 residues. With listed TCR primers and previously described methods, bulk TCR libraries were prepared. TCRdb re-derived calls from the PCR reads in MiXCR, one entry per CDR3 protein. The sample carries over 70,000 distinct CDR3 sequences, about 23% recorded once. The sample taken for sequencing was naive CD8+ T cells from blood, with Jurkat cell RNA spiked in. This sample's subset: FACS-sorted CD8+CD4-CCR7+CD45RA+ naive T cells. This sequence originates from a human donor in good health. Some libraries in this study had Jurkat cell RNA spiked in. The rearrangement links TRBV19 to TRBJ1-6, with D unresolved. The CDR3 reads CASSPGGPLHF. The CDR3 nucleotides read TGTGCCAGTTCCCCGGGCGGACCCCTCCACTTT.